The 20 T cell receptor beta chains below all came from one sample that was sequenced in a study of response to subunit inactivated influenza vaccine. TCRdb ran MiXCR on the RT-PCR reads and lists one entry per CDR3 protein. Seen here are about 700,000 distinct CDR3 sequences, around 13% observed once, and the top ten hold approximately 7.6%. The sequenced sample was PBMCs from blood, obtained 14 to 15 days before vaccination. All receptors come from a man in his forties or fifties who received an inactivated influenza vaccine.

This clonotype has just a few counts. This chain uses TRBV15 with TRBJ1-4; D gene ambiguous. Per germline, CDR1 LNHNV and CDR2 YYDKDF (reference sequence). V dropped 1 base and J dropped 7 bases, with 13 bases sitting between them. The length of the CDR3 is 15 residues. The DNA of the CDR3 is TGTGCCACCAGCAGAGCCCGGGAGTTGGGTGAAAAACTGTTTTTT. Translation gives CATSRARELGEKLFF. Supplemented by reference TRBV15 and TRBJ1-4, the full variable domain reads DAMVIQNPRYQVTQFGKPVTLSCSQTLNHNVMYWYQQKSSQAPKLLFHYYDKDFNNEADTPDNFQSRRPNTSFCFLDIRSPGLGDTAMYLCATSRARELGEKLFFGSGTQLSVL.

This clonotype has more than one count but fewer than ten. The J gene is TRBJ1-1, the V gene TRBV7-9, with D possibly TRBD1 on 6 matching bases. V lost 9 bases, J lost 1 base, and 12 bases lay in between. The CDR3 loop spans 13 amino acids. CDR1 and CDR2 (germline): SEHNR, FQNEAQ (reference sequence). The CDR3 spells CASRQAPNTEAFF. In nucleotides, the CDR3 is TGTGCCAGTCGACAGGCCCCGAACACTGAAGCTTTCTTT.

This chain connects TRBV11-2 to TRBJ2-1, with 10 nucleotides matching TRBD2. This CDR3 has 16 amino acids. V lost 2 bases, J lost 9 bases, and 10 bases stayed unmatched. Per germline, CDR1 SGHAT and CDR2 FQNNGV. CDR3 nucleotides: TGTGCCAGCAGCTTAATGGCAGCGGGGGGGCACAGTGAGCAGTTCTTC. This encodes CASSLMAAGGHSEQFF.

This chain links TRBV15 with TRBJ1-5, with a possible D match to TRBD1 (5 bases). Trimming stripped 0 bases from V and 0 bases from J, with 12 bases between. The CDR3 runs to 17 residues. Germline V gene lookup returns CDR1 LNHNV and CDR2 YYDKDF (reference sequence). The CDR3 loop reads CATSREGTEYSNQPQHF. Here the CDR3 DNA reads TGTGCCACCAGCAGAGAGGGGACGGAATATAGCAATCAGCCCCAGCATTTT. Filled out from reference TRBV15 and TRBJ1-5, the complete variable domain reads DAMVIQNPRYQVTQFGKPVTLSCSQTLNHNVMYWYQQKSSQAPKLLFHYYDKDFNNEADTPDNFQSRRPNTSFCFLDIRSPGLGDTAMYLCATSREGTEYSNQPQHFGDGTRLSIL.

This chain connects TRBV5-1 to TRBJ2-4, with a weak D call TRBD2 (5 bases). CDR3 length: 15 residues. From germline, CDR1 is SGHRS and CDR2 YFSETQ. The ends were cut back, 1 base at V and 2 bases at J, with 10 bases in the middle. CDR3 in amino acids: CASSLIGVSKNIQYF. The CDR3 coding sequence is TGCGCCAGCAGCTTGATCGGGGTTTCCAAAAACATTCAGTACTTC.

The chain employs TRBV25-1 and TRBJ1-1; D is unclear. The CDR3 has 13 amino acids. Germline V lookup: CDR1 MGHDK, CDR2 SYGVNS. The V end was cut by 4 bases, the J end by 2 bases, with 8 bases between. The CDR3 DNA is TGTGCCAGCAGTGCCGAATCTAACACTGAAGCTTTCTTT. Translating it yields CASSAESNTEAFF.

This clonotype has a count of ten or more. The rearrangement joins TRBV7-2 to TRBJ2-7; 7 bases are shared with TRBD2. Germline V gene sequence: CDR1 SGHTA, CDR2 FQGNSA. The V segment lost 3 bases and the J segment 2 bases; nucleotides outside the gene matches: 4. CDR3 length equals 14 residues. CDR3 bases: TGTGCCAGCAGCTTGGGAGGGTCGGCCTACGAGCAGTACTTC. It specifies CASSLGGSAYEQYF.

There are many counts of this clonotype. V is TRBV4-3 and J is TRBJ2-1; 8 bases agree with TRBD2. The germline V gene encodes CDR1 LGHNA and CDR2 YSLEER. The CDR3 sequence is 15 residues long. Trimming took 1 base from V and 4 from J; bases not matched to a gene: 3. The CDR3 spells CASSQVASGYNEQFF. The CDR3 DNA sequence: TGCGCCAGCAGCCAAGTGGCTAGCGGGTACAATGAGCAGTTCTTC.

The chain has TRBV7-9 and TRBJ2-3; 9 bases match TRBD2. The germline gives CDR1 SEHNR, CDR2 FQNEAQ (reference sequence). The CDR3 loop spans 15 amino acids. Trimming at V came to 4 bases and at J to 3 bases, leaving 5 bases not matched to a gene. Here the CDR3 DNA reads TGTGCCAGCAGCTCGATAGCGGGAGTTACAGATACGCAGTATTTT. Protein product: CASSSIAGVTDTQYF.

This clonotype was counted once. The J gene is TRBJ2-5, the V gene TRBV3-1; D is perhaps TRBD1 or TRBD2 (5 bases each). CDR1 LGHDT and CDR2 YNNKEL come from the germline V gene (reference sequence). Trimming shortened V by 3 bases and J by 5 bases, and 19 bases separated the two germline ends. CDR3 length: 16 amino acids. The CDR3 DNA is TGTGCCAGCAGCCACCGAGTGGGACCGAGGGTCGAGACCCAGTACTTC. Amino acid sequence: CASSHRVGPRVETQYF.

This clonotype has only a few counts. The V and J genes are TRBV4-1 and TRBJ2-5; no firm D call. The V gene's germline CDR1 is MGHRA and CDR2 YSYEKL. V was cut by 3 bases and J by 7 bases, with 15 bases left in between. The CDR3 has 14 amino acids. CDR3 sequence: CASSQVPNLGTQYF. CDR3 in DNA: TGCGCCAGCAGCCAGGTCCCCAATCTGGGGACCCAGTACTTC.

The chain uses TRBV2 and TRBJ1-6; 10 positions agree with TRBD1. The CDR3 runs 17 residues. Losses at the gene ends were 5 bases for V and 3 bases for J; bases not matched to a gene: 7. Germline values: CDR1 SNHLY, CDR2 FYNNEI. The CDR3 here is CASSLGQGNLYNSPLHF. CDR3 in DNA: TGTGCCAGCAGTCTGGGACAGGGGAACCTCTATAATTCACCCCTCCACTTT.

CDR3 nucleotide sequence: TGCAGTGCTAGGCAACTAGCGGGAGCCCCCTACAATGAGCAGTTCTTC. This codes for CSARQLAGAPYNEQFF. The chain carries TRBV20-1 and TRBJ2-1; 11 bases match TRBD2. Per germline, CDR1 DFQATT and CDR2 SNEGSKA (reference sequence). After removal of 3 bases from V and 2 bases from J, the junction contained 6 bases not matched to a gene. The CDR3 runs to 16 residues.

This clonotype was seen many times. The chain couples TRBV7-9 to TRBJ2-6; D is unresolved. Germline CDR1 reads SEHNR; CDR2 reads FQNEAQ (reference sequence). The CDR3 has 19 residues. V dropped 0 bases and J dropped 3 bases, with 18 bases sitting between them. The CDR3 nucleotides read TGTGCCAGCAGCTTAGCCGTCCAGGTTCTTCGTGGTGGGGCCAACGTCCTGACTTTC. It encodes CASSLAVQVLRGGANVLTF.

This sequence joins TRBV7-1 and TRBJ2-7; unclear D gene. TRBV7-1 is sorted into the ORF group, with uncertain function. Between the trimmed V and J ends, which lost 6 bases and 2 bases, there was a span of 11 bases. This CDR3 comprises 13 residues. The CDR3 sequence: CASSSRSTYEQYF. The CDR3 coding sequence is TGTGCCAGCAGTTCACGGAGTACCTACGAGCAGTACTTC.

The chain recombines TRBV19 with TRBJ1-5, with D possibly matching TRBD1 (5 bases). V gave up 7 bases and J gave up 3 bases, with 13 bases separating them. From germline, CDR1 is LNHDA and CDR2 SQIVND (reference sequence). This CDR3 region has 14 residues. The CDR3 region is CASTPGDPNQPQHF. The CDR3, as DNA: TGTGCCAGTACCCCGGGGGACCCCAATCAGCCCCAGCATTTT.

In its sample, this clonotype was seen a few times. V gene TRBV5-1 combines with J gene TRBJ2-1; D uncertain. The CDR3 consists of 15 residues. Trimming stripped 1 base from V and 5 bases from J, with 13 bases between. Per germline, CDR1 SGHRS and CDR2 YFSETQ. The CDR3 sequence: CASSLILRANNEQFF. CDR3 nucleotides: TGCGCCAGCAGCTTGATTTTAAGAGCTAACAATGAGCAGTTCTTC.

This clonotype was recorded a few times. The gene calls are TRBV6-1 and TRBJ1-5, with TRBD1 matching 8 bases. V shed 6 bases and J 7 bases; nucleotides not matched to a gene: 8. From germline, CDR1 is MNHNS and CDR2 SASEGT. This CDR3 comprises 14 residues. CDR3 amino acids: CASSRDRLGQPQHF. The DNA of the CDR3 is TGTGCCAGCAGCCGGGACAGGCTGGGGCAGCCCCAGCATTTT.

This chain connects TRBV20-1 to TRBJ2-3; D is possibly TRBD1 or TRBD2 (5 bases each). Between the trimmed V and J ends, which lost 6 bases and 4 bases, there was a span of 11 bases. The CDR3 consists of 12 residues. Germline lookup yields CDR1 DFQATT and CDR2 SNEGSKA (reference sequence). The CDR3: CSAYLGADTQYF. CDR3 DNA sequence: TGCAGTGCGTACCTGGGGGCAGATACGCAGTATTTT.

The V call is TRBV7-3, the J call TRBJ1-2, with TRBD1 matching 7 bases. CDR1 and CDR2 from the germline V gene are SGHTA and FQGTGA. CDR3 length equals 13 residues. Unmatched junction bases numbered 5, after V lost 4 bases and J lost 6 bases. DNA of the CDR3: TGTGCCAGCAGCTCTAGACAGGGAGATGGCTACACCTTC. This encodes CASSSRQGDGYTF.